This is a list of T cell receptor beta chains from one sample in a study of blood T cell repertoires in COVID-19. Some clones are missing from TCRdb's copy, which holds only in-frame ones; the method was immunoSEQ multiplex PCR. The data show roughly 300,000 clones, around 83% seen once. The sequenced sample was peripheral blood. All receptors come from a woman in her 50s with acute or convalescent COVID-19. Each CDR3 is given without its conserved first and last residue.

J gene	V gene	CDR3 length	CDR3 protein
TRBJ1-4	TRBV5-1	12	ASSEDRPDRGLF
TRBJ2-7	TRBV7-2	13	ASSLALADIYEQY
TRBJ2-2	TRBV7-9	14	ASSLASQGWTGELF
TRBJ2-5	TRBV5-1	13	ASSSGAGEGETQY
TRBJ2-1	TRBV6-4	13	ASSDGQGAIDEQF
TRBJ1-1	TRBV3-1/TRBV3-2	12	ASSPLIQNTEAF
TRBJ1-5	TRBV5-8	13	ASSLRDRFDQPQH
TRBJ1-1	TRBV30	12	AWSLRVANTEAF
TRBJ1-1	TRBV14	11	ASSQDVSTEAF
TRBJ1-6	TRBV7-9	11	ASSQTEDSPLH
TRBJ1-4	TRBV25-1	13	ASADPRVPNEKLF
TRBJ2-2	TRBV5-1	14	ASSLGREFGTGELF
TRBJ2-3	TRBV10-3	12	AISEWRGSDTQY
TRBJ1-1	TRBV5-1	11	ASSLLQVTEAF
TRBJ1-1	TRBV24-1	13	ATSDPATGNTEAF
TRBJ2-7	TRBV4-2	15	ASSQDYLAGGRYEQY
TRBJ1-5	TRBV5-1	12	ASSASGADQPQH
TRBJ1-1	TRBV12-3/TRBV12-4	9	ASREGSEAF
TRBJ2-2	TRBV18	15	ASSSRLAGTYTGELF
TRBJ1-3	TRBV7-3	15	ASSSSPGQGFGNTIY
TRBJ1-6	TRBV28	14	ASSPPLGGAYSPLH
TRBJ1-1	TRBV3-1/TRBV3-2	11	ASSPRGVTEAF
TRBJ1-6	TRBV7-2	12	ASSLAARASPLH
TRBJ2-5	TRBV9	11	ASSLGGLGTQY
TRBJ2-3	TRBV6-5	12	ASAPRGQTDTQY
TRBJ2-5	TRBV7-2	12	ASRPLGPGETQY
TRBJ2-1	TRBV5-4	13	ASSSTSGSYNEQF
TRBJ2-5	TRBV25-1	13	ASSYSGIRQETQY
TRBJ1-1	TRBV30	12	AWRDDRGNTEAF
TRBJ1-1	TRBV5-1	13	ASSELQQGNTEAF
TRBJ2-3	TRBV7-3	13	ASSLLAGGMDTQY
TRBJ1-2	TRBV7-2	11	ASSLGGLYGYT
TRBJ1-2	TRBV14	11	ASSRDRGYGYT
TRBJ1-1	TRBV5-1	12	ASSPAMEDTEAF
TRBJ2-1	TRBV6-5	13	ASSNPGTPVSEQF
TRBJ2-3	TRBV5-1	14	ASSLVAAGVEDTQY
TRBJ2-3	TRBV2	13	ASSLAGVVSDTQY
TRBJ1-2	TRBV5-1	13	ASSLGPPGGDGYT
TRBJ2-5	TRBV24-1	12	ATSDTSAPQTQY
TRBJ2-1	TRBV4-1	13	ASSPIVGGDNEQF